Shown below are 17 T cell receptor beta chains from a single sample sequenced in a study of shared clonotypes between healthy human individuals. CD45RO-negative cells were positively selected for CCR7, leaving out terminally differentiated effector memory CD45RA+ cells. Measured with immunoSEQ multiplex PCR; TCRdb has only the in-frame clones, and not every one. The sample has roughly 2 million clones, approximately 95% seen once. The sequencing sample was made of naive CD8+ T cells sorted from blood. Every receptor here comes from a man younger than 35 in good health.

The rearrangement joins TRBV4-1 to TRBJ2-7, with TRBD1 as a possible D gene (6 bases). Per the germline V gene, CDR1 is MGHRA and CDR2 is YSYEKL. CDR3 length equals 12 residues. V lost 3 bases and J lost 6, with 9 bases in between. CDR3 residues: CASSHQGREQYF. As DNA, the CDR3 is TGCGCCAGCAGCCACCAGGGGCGCGAGCAGTACTTC.

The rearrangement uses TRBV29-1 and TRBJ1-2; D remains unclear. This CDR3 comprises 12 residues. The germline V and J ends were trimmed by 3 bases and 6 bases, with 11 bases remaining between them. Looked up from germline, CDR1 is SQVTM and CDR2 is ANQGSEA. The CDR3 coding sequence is TGCAGCGTTGATATGGCGGGTCATGGCTACACCTTC. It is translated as CSVDMAGHGYTF. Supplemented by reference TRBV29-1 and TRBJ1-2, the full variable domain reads SAVISQKPSRDICQRGTSLTIQCQVDSQVTMMFWYRQQPGQSLTLIATANQGSEATYESGFVIDKFPISRPNLTFSTLTVSNMSPEDSSIYLCSVDMAGHGYTFGSGTRLTVV.

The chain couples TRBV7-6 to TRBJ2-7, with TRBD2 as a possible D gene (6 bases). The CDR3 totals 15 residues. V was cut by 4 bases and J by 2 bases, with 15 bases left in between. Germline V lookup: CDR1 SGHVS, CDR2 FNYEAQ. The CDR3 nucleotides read TGTGCCAGCAGCTACCGGGACGGGAGAACCTACGAGCAGTACTTC. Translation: CASSYRDGRTYEQYF.

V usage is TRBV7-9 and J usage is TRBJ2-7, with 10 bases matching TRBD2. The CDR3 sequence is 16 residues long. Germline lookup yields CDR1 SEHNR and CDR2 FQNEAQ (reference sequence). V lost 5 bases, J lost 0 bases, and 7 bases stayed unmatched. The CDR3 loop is CASSALTSGASYEQYF. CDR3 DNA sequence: TGTGCCAGCAGCGCCCTTACTAGCGGGGCCTCCTACGAGCAGTACTTC. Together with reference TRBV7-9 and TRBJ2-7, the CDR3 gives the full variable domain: DTGVSQNPRHKITKRGQNVTFRCDPISEHNRLYWYRQTLGQGPEFLTYFQNEAQLEKSRLLSDRFSAERPKGSFSTLEIQRTEQGDSAMYLCASSALTSGASYEQYFGPGTRLTVT.

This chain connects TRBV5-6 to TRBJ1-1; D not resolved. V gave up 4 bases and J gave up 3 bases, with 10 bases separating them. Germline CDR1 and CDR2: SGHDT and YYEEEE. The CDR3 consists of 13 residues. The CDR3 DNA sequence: TGTGCCAGCAGCCCGACCCCCGACACTGAAGCTTTCTTT. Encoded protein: CASSPTPDTEAFF.

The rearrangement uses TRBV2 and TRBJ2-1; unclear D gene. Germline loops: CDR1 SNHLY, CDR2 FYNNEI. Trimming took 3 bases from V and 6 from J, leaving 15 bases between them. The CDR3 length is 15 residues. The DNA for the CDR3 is TGTGCCAGCAGTGATAGTACAATCAGACCCAATGAGCAGTTCTTC. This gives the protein CASSDSTIRPNEQFF.

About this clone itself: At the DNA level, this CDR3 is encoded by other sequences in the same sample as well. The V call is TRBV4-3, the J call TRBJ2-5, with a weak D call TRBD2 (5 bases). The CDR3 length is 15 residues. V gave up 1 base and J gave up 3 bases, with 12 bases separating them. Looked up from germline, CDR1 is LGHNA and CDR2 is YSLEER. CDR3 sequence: CASSQVLAGEETQYF. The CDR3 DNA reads TGCGCCAGCAGCCAAGTCCTGGCGGGTGAAGAGACCCAGTACTTC.

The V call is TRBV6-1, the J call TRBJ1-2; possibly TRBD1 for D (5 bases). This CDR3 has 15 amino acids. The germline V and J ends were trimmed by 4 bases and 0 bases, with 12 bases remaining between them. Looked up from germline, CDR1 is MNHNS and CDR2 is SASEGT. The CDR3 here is CASSVTQEANYGYTF. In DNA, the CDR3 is TGTGCCAGCAGTGTTACACAGGAGGCTAACTATGGCTACACCTTC.

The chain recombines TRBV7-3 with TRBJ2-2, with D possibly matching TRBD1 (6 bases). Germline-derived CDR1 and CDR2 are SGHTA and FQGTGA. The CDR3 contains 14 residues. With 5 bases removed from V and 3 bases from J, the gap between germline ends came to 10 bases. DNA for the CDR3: TGTGCCAGCAGCCCTCCAGGGGACACCGGGGAGCTGTTTTTT. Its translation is CASSPPGDTGELFF.

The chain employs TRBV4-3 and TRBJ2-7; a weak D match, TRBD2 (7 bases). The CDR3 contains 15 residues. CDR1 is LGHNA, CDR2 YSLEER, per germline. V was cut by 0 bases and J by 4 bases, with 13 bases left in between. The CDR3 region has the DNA TGCGCCAGCAGCCAAGATAGGGGGGAGGGTTACGAGCAGTACTTC. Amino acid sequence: CASSQDRGEGYEQYF.

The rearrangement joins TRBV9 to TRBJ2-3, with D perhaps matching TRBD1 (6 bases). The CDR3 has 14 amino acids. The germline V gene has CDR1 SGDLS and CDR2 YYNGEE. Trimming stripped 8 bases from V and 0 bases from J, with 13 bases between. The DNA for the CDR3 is TGTGCCAGTCAGACAGGACTTAGCACAGATACGCAGTATTTT. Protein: CASQTGLSTDTQYF.

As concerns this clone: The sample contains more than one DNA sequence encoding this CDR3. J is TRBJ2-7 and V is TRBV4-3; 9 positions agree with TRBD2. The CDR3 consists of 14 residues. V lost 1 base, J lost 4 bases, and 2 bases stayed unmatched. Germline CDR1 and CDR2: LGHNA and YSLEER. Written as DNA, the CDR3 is TGCGCCAGCAGCCAAGGTAGCGGGAGTTACGAGCAGTACTTC. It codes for CASSQGSGSYEQYF.

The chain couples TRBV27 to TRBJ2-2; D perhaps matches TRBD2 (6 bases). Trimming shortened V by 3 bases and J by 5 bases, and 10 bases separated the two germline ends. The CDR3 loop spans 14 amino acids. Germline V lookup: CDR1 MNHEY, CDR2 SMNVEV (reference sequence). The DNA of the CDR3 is TGTGCCAGCAGTTTTGGAGGGCATACCGGGGAGCTGTTTTTT. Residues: CASSFGGHTGELFF.

The CDR3 coding sequence is TGTGCCAGCAGCCCCCACAGGGAATTCCCCTACGAGCAGTACTTC. It translates to CASSPHREFPYEQYF. The rearrangement joins TRBV4-2 to TRBJ2-7; tentative D call: TRBD1 (6 bases). The CDR3 length is 15 residues. Per germline, CDR1 LGHNA and CDR2 YNFKEQ. V lost 4 bases to trimming and J lost 2 bases, with 15 bases between them.

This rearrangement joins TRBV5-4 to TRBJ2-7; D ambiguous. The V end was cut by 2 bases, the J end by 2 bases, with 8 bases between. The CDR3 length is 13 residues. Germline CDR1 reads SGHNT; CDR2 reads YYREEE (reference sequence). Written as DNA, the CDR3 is TGTGCCAGCAGCTTTGGATCCGCCTACGAGCAGTACTTC. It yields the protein CASSFGSAYEQYF.

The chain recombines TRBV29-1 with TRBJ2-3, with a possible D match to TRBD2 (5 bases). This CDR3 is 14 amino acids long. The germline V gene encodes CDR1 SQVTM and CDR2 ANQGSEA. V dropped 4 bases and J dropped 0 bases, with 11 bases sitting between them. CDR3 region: CSVGMAGSTDTQYF. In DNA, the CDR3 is TGCAGCGTTGGGATGGCGGGTAGCACAGATACGCAGTATTTT.

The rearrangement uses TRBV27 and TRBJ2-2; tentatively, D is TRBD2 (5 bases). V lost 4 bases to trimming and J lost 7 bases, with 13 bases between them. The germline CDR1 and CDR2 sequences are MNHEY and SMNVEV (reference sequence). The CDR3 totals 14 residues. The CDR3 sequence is CASSSVPGNGELFF. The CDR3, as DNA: TGTGCCAGCAGTTCAGTCCCGGGAAACGGGGAGCTGTTTTTT.